This T cell receptor (beta chain) emerged from a study of cytomegalovirus exposure and HLA in healthy donors. Study-level points and caveats: There was a cluster of highly shared sequence variants that was likely a sequencing artifact.

A multiplex PCR was run with 60 Vbeta primers and 13 Jbeta primers. Method: immunoSEQ multiplex PCR; TCRdb's copy keeps in-frame clones and lacks some. The sample gives some 190,000 clones, 80% to 85% of which show up once; around 1.3% is in the top ten. This clone turned up a few times. As yet, its antigen is unknown. Germline CDR1 SEHNR, CDR2 FQNEAQ (reference sequence). Unmatched junction bases numbered 5, after V lost 4 bases and J lost 1 base. The CDR3 contains 16 residues. The sequenced sample consisted of PBMCs. The TCR originated in a boy aged 2 to 10 in good health and CMV-seronegative. V and J are TRBV7-9 and TRBJ2-1; 9 bases agree with TRBD2. This CDR3 reads CASSSLTSGSYNEQFF. The CDR3 DNA sequence: TGTGCCAGCAGCTCGTTGACTAGCGGATCCTACAATGAGCAGTTCTTC.